This T cell receptor beta chain was identified in a study of cytotoxic CD8 clonotypes in ibrutinib-treated CLL. General study results and limits: Under therapy, public clonotypes either contracted or stayed stable, and they were uncommon.

Repertoires were generated with immunoSEQ multiplex PCR, while TCRdb's copy carries only in-frame clones and drops some. The top ten hold around 3.1% of the sample, which has 150,000 to 200,000 clones, approximately 90% seen once. Concerning this clone: Antigen: not known.

Sequencing was performed on PBMCs, taken at disease progression, from a patient treated with ibrutinib. The TCR originated in a human donor with chronic lymphocytic leukemia.

DNA of the CDR3: TGTGCCAGCAGCGTAGAACAGACTATAACCTACGAGCAGTACTTC. It translates to CASSVEQTITYEQYF. The J gene is TRBJ2-7, the V gene TRBV7-2, with TRBD2 as a possible D gene (5 bases). Deletions cut 5 bases from V and 2 bases from J, with 16 bases between. Germline V lookup: CDR1 SGHTA, CDR2 FQGNSA. The CDR3 totals 15 residues.